These 31 T cell receptor beta chains came from one sample sequenced in a study of blood T cell repertoires in COVID-19. The data were produced by immunoSEQ multiplex PCR, yet TCRdb's version contains in-frame clones alone and is incomplete. Seen here are roughly 100,000 clones, more than 85% observed once, and the top ten hold roughly 6.2%. The sequenced material came from peripheral blood. The receptor source for this set is a human donor in a cohort sampled during active COVID-19.

This clone was seen a few times. The chain joins TRBV5-1 to TRBJ1-2; TRBD1 agrees at 9 bases. V was pared by 4 bases and J by 7 bases, with 5 bases of the junction left unmatched. The CDR3 loop spans 13 amino acids. Germline lookup yields CDR1 SGHRS and CDR2 YFSETQ. This chain's CDR3 is CASSPGQGFGYTF. The CDR3 DNA sequence: TGCGCCAGCAGCCCGGGACAGGGATTTGGCTACACCTTC.

The chain employs TRBV28 and TRBJ1-5; D perhaps matches TRBD1 (5 bases). There are 14 residues in the CDR3. Deletions cut 6 bases from V and 1 base from J, with 10 bases between. CDR1 MDHEN and CDR2 SYDVKM come from the germline V gene. For the CDR3, the DNA is TGTGCCAGCAGCCTGGCAGGGAGCAATCAGCCCCAGCATTTT. Amino acids: CASSLAGSNQPQHF.

A few counts support this clone. V gene TRBV6-5 combines with J gene TRBJ1-2; D is uncertain. The V gene lost 4 bases and the J gene lost 4 bases, with 4 bases spanning the gap. The CDR3 spans 11 residues. Germline V lookup: CDR1 MNHEY, CDR2 SVGAGI. This CDR3 is CASSSGYGYTF. As DNA, the CDR3 is TGTGCCAGCAGTTCAGGCTATGGCTACACCTTC.

The chain links TRBV9 to TRBJ1-2; no reliable D call. Germline loops: CDR1 SGDLS, CDR2 YYNGEE. This CDR3 has 15 residues. V lost 0 bases and J lost 5, with 14 bases in between. CDR3 DNA: TGTGCCAGCAGCGTAGGCGGCAGCCGGCCGTATGGCTACACCTTC. It translates to CASSVGGSRPYGYTF.

The chain is built from TRBV6-6 and TRBJ2-6, with 8 bases aligning to TRBD1. The CDR3 spans 17 residues. Germline loops: CDR1 MNHNY, CDR2 SVGAGI (reference sequence). The V gene end was trimmed by 5 bases and the J gene end by 0 bases; junction bases not matched to a gene: 6. The CDR3 nucleotides are TGTGCCAGCAGTCCGGACAGGGTCCTCTCTGGGGCCAACGTCCTGACTTTC. Amino acid sequence: CASSPDRVLSGANVLTF.

J is TRBJ1-5 and V is TRBV5-5; no clear D. Germline V gives CDR1 SGHKS, CDR2 YYEKEE (reference sequence). The CDR3 is 15 amino acids. Between the trimmed V and J ends, which lost 0 bases and 0 bases, there was a span of 7 bases. CDR3 in amino acids: CASSLGRYSNQPQHF. The CDR3 DNA follows: TGTGCCAGCAGCTTGGGGCGGTATAGCAATCAGCCCCAGCATTTT.

Here the CDR3 reads CASSPRGGPYNSPLHF. In DNA form, the CDR3 reads TGTGCCAGCAGCCCCCGGGGGGGGCCCTATAATTCACCCCTCCACTTT. The J gene is TRBJ1-6, the V gene TRBV7-3; D is perhaps TRBD1 (6 bases). V gave up 5 bases and J gave up 2 bases, with 13 bases separating them. CDR1 and CDR2 (germline): SGHTA, FQGTGA. This CDR3 region has 16 residues.

This sequence joins TRBV5-1 and TRBJ2-2; 10 bases line up with TRBD1. The trim removed 2 bases at V and 6 bases at J, leaving 4 bases unmatched. The CDR3 runs to 15 residues. Germline values: CDR1 SGHRS, CDR2 YFSETQ. CDR3 sequence: CASSLGTGESGELFF. The CDR3 DNA reads TGCGCCAGCAGCTTAGGGACAGGGGAATCCGGGGAGCTGTTTTTT.

The gene calls are TRBV20-1 and TRBJ1-2; D is perhaps TRBD1 (5 bases). Trimming shortened V by 3 bases and J by 13 bases, and 21 bases separated the two germline ends. The CDR3 spans 13 residues. Germline CDR1 and CDR2: DFQATT and SNEGSKA (reference sequence). Here the CDR3 reads CSASQTLGDWGTF. CDR3 DNA: TGCAGTGCTAGTCAAACTCTGGGGGACTGGGGCACCTTC.

CDR3 in amino acids: CASRTGSYEQYF. The CDR3 coding sequence is TGTGCCAGCAGGACAGGGTCCTACGAGCAGTACTTC. The chain is built from TRBV27 and TRBJ2-7, with 7 nucleotides matching TRBD1. This CDR3 is built from 12 residues. CDR1 MNHEY and CDR2 SMNVEV come from the germline V gene (reference sequence). Trimming took 6 bases from V and 1 from J; bases not matched to a gene: 0.

V gene TRBV18 combines with J gene TRBJ2-1; 12 bases fit TRBD2. Germline CDR1 is KGHSH and CDR2 is LQKENI. The junction had 6 bases not matched to a gene; V was cut back by 4 bases and J by 5 bases. The CDR3 extends over 16 amino acids. The CDR3 here is CASSLYSSGRDNEQFF. In DNA, the CDR3 is TGTGCCAGCTCACTCTACTCTAGCGGGAGGGACAATGAGCAGTTCTTC. Using reference TRBV18 and TRBJ2-1 for the parts outside the CDR3, the full variable domain is NAGVMQNPRHLVRRRGQEARLRCSPMKGHSHVYWYRQLPEEGLKFMVYLQKENIIDESGMPKERFSAEFPKEGPSILRIQQVVRGDSAAYFCASSLYSSGRDNEQFFGPGTRLTVL.

The chain joins TRBV5-1 to TRBJ2-2; no definite D call. CDR3 size: 13 residues. Germline V lookup: CDR1 SGHRS, CDR2 YFSETQ. V was cut by 2 bases and J by 3 bases, with 5 bases left in between. The CDR3 DNA sequence: TGCGCCAGCAGCTTTAGCTACACCGGGGAGCTGTTTTTT. Amino acids: CASSFSYTGELFF. Drawing the rest from reference TRBV5-1 and TRBJ2-2, the complete variable domain is KAGVTQTPRYLIKTRGQQVTLSCSPISGHRSVSWYQQTPGQGLQFLFEYFSETQRNKGNFPGRFSGRQFSNSRSEMNVSTLELGDSALYLCASSFSYTGELFFGEGSRLTVL.

This rearrangement joins TRBV30 to TRBJ2-3, with TRBD1 identical over 11 bases. The V and J ends lost 6 bases and 2 bases, in that order; junction bases with no gene match: 4. The germline V gene encodes CDR1 GTSNPN and CDR2 SVGIG (reference sequence). The CDR3 contains 14 residues. The CDR3: CACPGQGDTDTQYF. The CDR3 DNA is TGTGCCTGTCCGGGACAGGGGGACACAGATACGCAGTATTTT.

This sequence joins TRBV5-6 and TRBJ2-5; D gene ambiguous. The germline CDR1 and CDR2 sequences are SGHDT and YYEEEE. The CDR3 length is 11 residues. V was trimmed by 2 bases and J by 5 bases, leaving 4 bases between them. The chain's CDR3 is CASSFEETQYF. As DNA, the CDR3 is TGTGCCAGCAGCTTCGAGGAGACCCAGTACTTC.

The chain recombines TRBV15 with TRBJ1-3, with TRBD1 identical over 9 bases. CDR1 and CDR2 (germline): LNHNV, YYDKDF (reference sequence). J lost 0 bases, V lost 3 bases, and 0 bases had no gene match. This CDR3 has 15 amino acids. The CDR3 reads CATSRDRGSGNTIYF. The CDR3 DNA follows: TGTGCCACCAGCAGGGACAGGGGCTCTGGAAACACCATATATTTT.

The chain is built from TRBV27 and TRBJ2-1; 9 positions agree with TRBD2. The CDR3 is made up of 15 amino acids. The germline V gene has CDR1 MNHEY and CDR2 SMNVEV (reference sequence). The junction had 10 bases not matched to a gene; V was cut back by 6 bases and J by 7 bases. The CDR3 DNA sequence: TGTGCCAGCAGCCTCGCGGGGGGGCTCTTTAATGAGCAGTTCTTC. It specifies CASSLAGGLFNEQFF.

This clone was counted only a few times. The chain has TRBV6-5 and TRBJ1-5; D is undetermined. Per germline, CDR1 MNHEY and CDR2 SVGAGI. The length of the CDR3 is 15 residues. The DNA for the CDR3 is TGTGCAGCAGAACACGGTCGGGGTACCAATCAGCCCCAGCATTTT. Protein sequence: CAAEHGRGTNQPQHF.

CDR3 nucleotides: TGTGCCACCAGCAGGCCGTTGGGGGGGCCAAGCTCCTACAATGAGCAGTTCTTC. Protein sequence: CATSRPLGGPSSYNEQFF. V gene TRBV15 combines with J gene TRBJ2-1, with a possible D match to TRBD2 (7 bases). Germline V gene data show CDR1 as LNHNV and CDR2 as YYDKDF (reference sequence). The CDR3 contains 18 residues. Trimming took off 3 bases at V and 0 bases at J, with 18 bases between the two ends.

This clone was counted only a few times. V usage is TRBV7-3 and J usage is TRBJ2-1; TRBD2 matches 8 bases. The CDR3 extends over 16 amino acids. V lost 4 bases and J lost 2; bases outside the gene matches: 7. Germline CDR1 is SGHTA and CDR2 is FQGTGA. CDR3 region: CASSSTGTRTYNEQFF. In DNA form, the CDR3 reads TGTGCCAGCAGCTCTACCGGGACTAGGACCTACAATGAGCAGTTCTTC.

The CDR3 reads CSVAGTASYEQYF. The CDR3 DNA is TGCAGCGTTGCCGGGACAGCCTCCTACGAGCAGTACTTC. The chain couples TRBV29-1 to TRBJ2-7; 7 bases agree with TRBD1. The germline V gene encodes CDR1 SQVTM and CDR2 ANQGSEA. CDR3 length: 13 amino acids. The J segment lost 0 bases and the V segment lost 4 bases, leaving 3 bases of the junction unmatched.

J is TRBJ2-3 and V is TRBV12-3 or TRBV12-4, with D maybe TRBD2 (6 bases). The CDR3 runs 13 residues. V lost 5 bases to trimming and J lost 6 bases, with 12 bases between them. The CDR3 DNA sequence: TGTGCCAGCAGTCGCGGGACTTCTGATACGCAGTATTTT. This sequence encodes CASSRGTSDTQYF.

This chain links TRBV6-4 with TRBJ2-1, with TRBD1 matching 8 bases. With 2 bases clipped from V and 3 bases from J, the junction kept 3 bases outside the gene matches. Germline CDR1 and CDR2: MRHNA and SNTAGT. CDR3 size: 15 residues. The DNA for the CDR3 is TGTGCCAGCAGTGACGACACAGGGGGCTACAATGAGCAGTTCTTC. This codes for CASSDDTGGYNEQFF.

V gene TRBV19 combines with J gene TRBJ2-1, with D perhaps TRBD1 (6 bases). CDR1 is LNHDA, CDR2 SQIVND, per germline (reference sequence). The germline V and J ends were trimmed by 5 bases and 8 bases, with 13 bases remaining between them. The CDR3 runs 13 residues. This CDR3 reads CASSFGQTDEQFF. In DNA form, the CDR3 reads TGTGCCAGTAGTTTTGGACAGACGGATGAGCAGTTCTTC.

The genes are TRBV19 and TRBJ2-1; perhaps TRBD2 as D (5 bases). V gave up 1 base and J gave up 7 bases, with 5 bases separating them. The CDR3 consists of 12 residues. Germline loops: CDR1 LNHDA, CDR2 SQIVND (reference sequence). The CDR3 bases are TGTGCCAGTAGTATAGGAGGGAATGAGCAGTTCTTC. It is translated as CASSIGGNEQFF.

This clone was detected once. V and J are TRBV3-1 (or the pseudogene TRBV3-2) and TRBJ2-4; 12 bases are shared with TRBD2. J lost 6 bases, V lost 4 bases, and 13 bases had no gene match. CDR3 size: 18 residues. Per the germline V gene, CDR1 is LGHDT and CDR2 is YNNKEL (reference sequence). CDR3 nucleotides: TGTGCCAGCAGCCCGACCCACTCTAGCGGGGGGGTGATAAACATTCAGTACTTC. Its translation: CASSPTHSSGGVINIQYF.

The DNA of the CDR3 is TGTGCCAGCAGCAAGGGACAGGGCTACACCGGGGAGCTGTTTTTT. It is translated as CASSKGQGYTGELFF. The chain has TRBV3-1 (or the pseudogene TRBV3-2) and TRBJ2-2; 9 bases match TRBD1. CDR1 and CDR2 from the germline V gene are LGHDT and YNNKEL (reference sequence). Unmatched junction bases numbered 4, after V lost 5 bases and J lost 3 bases. This CDR3 comprises 15 residues.

This chain joins TRBV6-1 and TRBJ2-1; tentative D call: TRBD2 (6 bases). This CDR3 region has 14 residues. The V end lost 2 bases, the J end lost 9 bases, and 14 bases lay between the germline ends. Germline CDR1 MNHNS, CDR2 SASEGT. CDR3 in amino acids: CASSETRRGGEQFF. CDR3 DNA: TGTGCCAGCAGTGAAACCAGGAGGGGAGGTGAGCAGTTCTTC.

The V gene is TRBV4-1, the J gene TRBJ2-1; TRBD2 matches at 10 bases. Germline V lookup: CDR1 MGHRA, CDR2 YSYEKL. The CDR3 has 16 amino acids. Trimming at V came to 0 bases and at J to 10 bases, leaving 9 bases not matched to a gene. The CDR3, as DNA: TGCGCCAGCAGCCAAGATAACACAGGGACTAGCGACGAGCAGTTCTTC. This sequence encodes CASSQDNTGTSDEQFF.

The V and J genes are TRBV2 and TRBJ2-1; D gene unclear. The CDR3 contains 12 residues. Looked up from germline, CDR1 is SNHLY and CDR2 is FYNNEI. V lost 4 bases to trimming and J lost 10 bases, with 11 bases between them. The CDR3 nucleotides are TGTGCCAGCAGTGCAGGCCGAAGCGAGCAGTTCTTC. This codes for CASSAGRSEQFF.

V and J are TRBV7-2 and TRBJ2-2; D gene unclear. The germline V gene has CDR1 SGHTA and CDR2 FQGNSA. Trimming took off 6 bases at V and 2 bases at J, with 16 bases between the two ends. The CDR3 sequence is 16 residues long. This CDR3 is CASRRSSGFNTGELFF. Here the CDR3 DNA reads TGTGCCAGCAGGAGGTCGTCCGGGTTCAACACCGGGGAGCTGTTTTTT.

This chain links TRBV7-7 with TRBJ2-2; D possibly corresponds to TRBD1 (6 bases). CDR1 is SSHAT and CDR2 is FNYEAQ in the germline V gene (reference sequence). The CDR3 loop spans 16 amino acids. Trimming pared 5 bases from V and 2 bases from J, leaving 15 bases between. This CDR3 reads CASSPLLGANTGELFF. In nucleotides, the CDR3 is TGTGCCAGCAGCCCGCTCTTGGGGGCAAACACCGGGGAGCTGTTTTTT.